This section outlines one T cell receptor beta chain sequence together with its context. The count of this clone is one. It has no known antigen specificity. No much larger clonotype is one base removed from it; base qualities were not supplied. Patients with a history of autoimmune disease or receiving systemic immunosuppression were excluded from the trial. Peripheral blood for TCR sequencing was collected from all dose cohorts at baseline, on cycle 4 day 1, and on cycle 7 day 1. Samples came from an open-label, multicenter, first-in-human phase I dose-escalation trial of ivuxolimab. Adults with locally advanced or metastatic melanoma, renal cell, hepatocellular, or head and neck squamous cell carcinoma were enrolled in the trial. Before TCR sequencing, CD4+ T cells and CD8+ T cells were sorted from peripheral blood as separate populations. Genomic DNA was extracted from sorted cells for sequencing of the TCRbeta CDR3 region. The immunoSEQ Assay was used to sequence the TCRbeta CDR3 regions. In its TCRdb copy, this immuneACCESS table keeps in-frame sequences only and misses some clones. Where compared with another copy, unresolved V genes explain less than half of these, and the others have no known cause. In all, the sample holds approximately 74,000 clones, and 90% of those were seen once. The ten biggest clones cover roughly 0.5% of the sample.

This specimen belongs to a study of OX40 agonist ivuxolimab in advanced cancers. Study-wide context: The costimulatory receptor OX40 (CD134) was targeted by ivuxolimab, a fully human IgG2 agonistic monoclonal antibody. Intravenous ivuxolimab was administered to patients every 2 weeks at six dose levels: 0.01, 0.1, 0.3, 1.5, 3 and 10 mg/kg. Among the approximately 50 dose-escalation patients, about 19 had hepatocellular carcinoma, roughly 15 melanoma, 9 renal cell carcinoma and 9 head and neck cancer. The dose-escalation cohort was almost 85% male with a mean age of about 60 years, ranging from about 23 to 85. Prior anti-PD-1, anti-PD-L1 or anti-CTLA-4 therapy was permitted, and checkpoint inhibitors had been received by roughly 40% of dose-escalation patients. Three dose-escalation patients achieved partial responses, one with hepatocellular carcinoma and two with cutaneous melanoma. Peripheral TCRbeta sequencing aimed to test whether ivuxolimab altered TCR sequence diversity and caused clonal T-cell expansion. The paper describes the monotherapy dose-escalation part (N of about 52 patients) of the phase I trial of ivuxolimab. Study-level results and caveats: Low levels of normalized T-cell clonal expansion were also seen in some patients who did not respond. Antigen specificity was not determined for the clonally expanded peripheral T cells. At doses of 0.1 to 3.0 mg/kg, clonal expansion of both CD4+ and CD8+ blood T cells was observed from baseline to week 6. After ivuxolimab, more expanded clones were found on average in CD8+ T cells than in CD4+ T cells. In partial responders in the 0.1-3.0 mg/kg groups, normalized peripheral clonal expansion was found to be among the lowest, especially among CD8+ T cells.

CDR1 and CDR2 were assigned from the germline V gene (reference sequence) as SGHNT and YYREEE. The germline V end is reduced by 4 bases and the J end by 7 bases; junction bases left unmatched: 2. The CDR3 numbers 12 residues from cysteine through phenylalanine. Only the CDR3 DNA stays, 36 bases, in frame from base 1. The receptor chain draws on TRBV5-4 and TRBJ2-1, with TRBD1 identical over 7 junction bases. The sequencing used CD4+ or CD8+ T cells sorted from blood, collected in a trial of the OX40 agonist ivuxolimab. The TCR sequence derives from an adult with an advanced solid tumor such as melanoma, head and neck, liver or kidney cancer. CDR3 reads: CASSPDRNEQFF. The sequenced DNA is TGTGCCAGCAGCCCGGACAGGAATGAGCAGTTCTTC.